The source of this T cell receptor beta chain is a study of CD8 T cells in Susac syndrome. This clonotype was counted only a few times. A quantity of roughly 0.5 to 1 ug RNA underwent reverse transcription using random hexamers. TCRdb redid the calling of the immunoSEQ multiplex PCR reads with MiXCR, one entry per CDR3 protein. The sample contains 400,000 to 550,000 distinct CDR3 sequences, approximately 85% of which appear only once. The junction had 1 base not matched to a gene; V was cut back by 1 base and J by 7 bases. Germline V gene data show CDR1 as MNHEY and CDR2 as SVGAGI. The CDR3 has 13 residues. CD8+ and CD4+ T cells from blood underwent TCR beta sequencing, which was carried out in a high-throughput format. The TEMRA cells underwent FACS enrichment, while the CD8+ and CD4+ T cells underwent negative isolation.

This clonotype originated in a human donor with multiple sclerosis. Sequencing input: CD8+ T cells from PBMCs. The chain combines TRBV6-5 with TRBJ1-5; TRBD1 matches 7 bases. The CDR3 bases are TGTGCCAGCAGTTACTTGACAGGGCAGCCCCAGCATTTT. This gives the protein CASSYLTGQPQHF.